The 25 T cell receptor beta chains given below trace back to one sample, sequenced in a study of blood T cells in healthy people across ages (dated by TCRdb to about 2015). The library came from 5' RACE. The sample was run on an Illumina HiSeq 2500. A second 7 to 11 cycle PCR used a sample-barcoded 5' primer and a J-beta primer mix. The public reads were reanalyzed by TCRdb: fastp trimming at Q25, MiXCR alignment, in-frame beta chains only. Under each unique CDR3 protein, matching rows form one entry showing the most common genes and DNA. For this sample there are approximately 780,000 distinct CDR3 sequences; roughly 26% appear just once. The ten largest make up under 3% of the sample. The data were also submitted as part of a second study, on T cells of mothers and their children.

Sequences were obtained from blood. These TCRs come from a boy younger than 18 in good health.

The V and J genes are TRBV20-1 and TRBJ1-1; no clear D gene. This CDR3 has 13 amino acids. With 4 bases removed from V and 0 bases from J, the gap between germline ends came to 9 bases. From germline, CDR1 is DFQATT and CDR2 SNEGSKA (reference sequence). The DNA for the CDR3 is TGCAGTGCTAAGGAGGATATGAACACTGAAGCTTTCTTT. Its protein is CSAKEDMNTEAFF.

CDR3 DNA: TGTGCCAGCAGTTACGTCCCTACGGGATCACCCCTCCACTTT. Residues: CASSYVPTGSPLHF. The V and J genes are TRBV28 and TRBJ1-6; no definite D call. The CDR3 extends over 14 amino acids. The ends were cut back, 4 bases at V and 10 bases at J, with 14 bases in the middle. Germline lookup yields CDR1 MDHEN and CDR2 SYDVKM.

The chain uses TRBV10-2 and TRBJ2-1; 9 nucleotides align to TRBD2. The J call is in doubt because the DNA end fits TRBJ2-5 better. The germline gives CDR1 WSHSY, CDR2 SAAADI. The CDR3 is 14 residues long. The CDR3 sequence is CASSDGAGGPSQYF. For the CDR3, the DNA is TGCGCCAGCAGTGATGGAGCGGGGGGCCCCTCCCAGTACTTC.

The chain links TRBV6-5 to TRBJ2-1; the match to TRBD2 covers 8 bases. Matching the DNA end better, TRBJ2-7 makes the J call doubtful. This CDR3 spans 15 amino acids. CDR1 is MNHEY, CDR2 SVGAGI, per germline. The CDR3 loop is CASSKSAGGSYEQYF. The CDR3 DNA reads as TGTGCCAGCAGTAAGTCGGCGGGGGGCTCCTACGAGCAGTACTTC.

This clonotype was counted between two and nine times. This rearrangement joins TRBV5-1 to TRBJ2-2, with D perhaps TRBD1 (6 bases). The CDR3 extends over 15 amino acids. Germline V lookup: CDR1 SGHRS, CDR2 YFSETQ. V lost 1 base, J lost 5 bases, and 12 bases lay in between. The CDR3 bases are TGCGCCAGCAGCTTGAACTCTCAGGGGACCGGGGAGCTGTTTTTT. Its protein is CASSLNSQGTGELFF.

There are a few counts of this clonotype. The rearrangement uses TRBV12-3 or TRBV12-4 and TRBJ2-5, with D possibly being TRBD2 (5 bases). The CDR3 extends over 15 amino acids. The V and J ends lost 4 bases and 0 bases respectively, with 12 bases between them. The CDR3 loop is CASSSGLVHQETQYF. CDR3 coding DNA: TGTGCCAGCAGTTCCGGACTCGTCCACCAAGAGACCCAGTACTTC.

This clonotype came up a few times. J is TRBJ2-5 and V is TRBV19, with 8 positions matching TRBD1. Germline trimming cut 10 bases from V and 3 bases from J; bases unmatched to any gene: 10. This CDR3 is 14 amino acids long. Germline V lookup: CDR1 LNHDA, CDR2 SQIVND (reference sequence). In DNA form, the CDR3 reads TGTGCCACCGCGGACAGGGAAAACAAAGAGACCCAGTACTTC. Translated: CATADRENKETQYF.

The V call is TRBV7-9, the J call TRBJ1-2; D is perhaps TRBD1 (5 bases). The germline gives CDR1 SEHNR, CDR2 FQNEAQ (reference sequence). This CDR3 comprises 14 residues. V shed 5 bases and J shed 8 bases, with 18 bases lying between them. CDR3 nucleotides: TGTGCCAGCAGCCCCGATCAGGGCGCGGGAGGCTACACCTTC. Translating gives CASSPDQGAGGYTF.

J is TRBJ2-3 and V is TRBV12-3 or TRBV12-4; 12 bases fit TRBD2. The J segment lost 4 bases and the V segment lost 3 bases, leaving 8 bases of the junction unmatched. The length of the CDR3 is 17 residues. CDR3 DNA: TGTGCCAGCAGTTTTTCCCCCACTAGCGGGGGGTCAGATACGCAGTATTTT. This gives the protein CASSFSPTSGGSDTQYF.

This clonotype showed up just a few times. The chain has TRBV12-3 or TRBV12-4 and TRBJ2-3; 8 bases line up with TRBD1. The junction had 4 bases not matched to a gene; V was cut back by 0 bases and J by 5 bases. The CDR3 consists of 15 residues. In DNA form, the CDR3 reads TGTGCCAGCAGTTTAGCGTACAGGGGGATAGATACGCAGTATTTT. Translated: CASSLAYRGIDTQYF.

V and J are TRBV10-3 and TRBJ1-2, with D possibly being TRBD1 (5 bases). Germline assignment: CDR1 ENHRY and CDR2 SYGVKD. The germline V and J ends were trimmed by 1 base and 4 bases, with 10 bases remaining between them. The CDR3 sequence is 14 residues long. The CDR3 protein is CAISEFRVGYGYTF. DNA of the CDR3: TGTGCCATCAGTGAGTTCAGGGTAGGCTATGGCTACACCTTC.

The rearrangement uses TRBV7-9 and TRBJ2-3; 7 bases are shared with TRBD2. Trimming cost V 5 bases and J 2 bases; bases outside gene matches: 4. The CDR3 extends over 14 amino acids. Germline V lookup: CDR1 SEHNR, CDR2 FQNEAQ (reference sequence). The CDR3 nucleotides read TGTGCCAGCAGCGGGAGCGGGATCACAGATACGCAGTATTTT. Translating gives CASSGSGITDTQYF.

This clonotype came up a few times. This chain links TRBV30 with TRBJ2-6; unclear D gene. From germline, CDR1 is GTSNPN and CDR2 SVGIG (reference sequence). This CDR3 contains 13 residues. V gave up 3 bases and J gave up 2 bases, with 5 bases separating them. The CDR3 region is CAWRMAGANVLTF. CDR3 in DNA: TGTGCCTGGAGGATGGCTGGGGCCAACGTCCTGACTTTC.

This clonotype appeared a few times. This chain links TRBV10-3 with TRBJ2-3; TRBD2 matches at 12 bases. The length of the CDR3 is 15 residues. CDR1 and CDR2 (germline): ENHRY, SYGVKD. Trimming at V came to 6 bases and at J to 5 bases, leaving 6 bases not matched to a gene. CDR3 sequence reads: CAISPSGGAKDTQYF. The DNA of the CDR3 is TGTGCCATCAGCCCTAGCGGGGGGGCAAAAGATACGCAGTATTTT.

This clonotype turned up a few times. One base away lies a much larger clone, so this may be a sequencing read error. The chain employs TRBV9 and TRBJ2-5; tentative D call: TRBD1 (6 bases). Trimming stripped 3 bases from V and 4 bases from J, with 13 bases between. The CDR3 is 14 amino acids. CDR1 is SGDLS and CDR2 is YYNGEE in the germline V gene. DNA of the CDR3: TGTGCCAGCAGCGGATACAGGGACGGAGAGACCCAGTACTTC. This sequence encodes CASSGYRDGETQYF.

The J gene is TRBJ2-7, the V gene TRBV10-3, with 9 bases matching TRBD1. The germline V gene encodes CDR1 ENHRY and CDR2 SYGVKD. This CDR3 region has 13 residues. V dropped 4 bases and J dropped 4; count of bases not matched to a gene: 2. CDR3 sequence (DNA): TGTGCCATCAGTGGGGACAGGGAATACGAGCAGTACTTC. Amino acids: CAISGDREYEQYF.

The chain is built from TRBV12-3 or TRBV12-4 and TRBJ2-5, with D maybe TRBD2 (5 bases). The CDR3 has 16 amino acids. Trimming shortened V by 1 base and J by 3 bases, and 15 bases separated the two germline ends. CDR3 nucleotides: TGTGCCAGCAGTTTAGGCCCCCCTCCAGCGGAAGAGACCCAGTACTTC. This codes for CASSLGPPPAEETQYF.

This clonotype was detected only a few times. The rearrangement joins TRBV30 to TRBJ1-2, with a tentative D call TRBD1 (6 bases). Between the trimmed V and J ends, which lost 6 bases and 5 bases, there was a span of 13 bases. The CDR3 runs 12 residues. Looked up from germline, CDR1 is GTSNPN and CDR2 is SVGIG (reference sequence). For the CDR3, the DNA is TGTGCCTGCCCCGGGAGGGGGTATGGCTACACCTTC. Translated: CACPGRGYGYTF.

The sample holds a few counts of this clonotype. The CDR3 is CASSLYPDRQTQYF. CDR3 sequence (DNA): TGTGCCAGCAGTCTTTACCCAGACAGGCAGACCCAGTACTTC. V gene TRBV27 combines with J gene TRBJ2-5; a possible D gene is TRBD1 (6 bases). V lost 5 bases to trimming and J lost 6 bases, with 16 bases between them. The CDR3 has 14 amino acids. CDR1 is MNHEY, CDR2 SMNVEV, per germline (reference sequence).

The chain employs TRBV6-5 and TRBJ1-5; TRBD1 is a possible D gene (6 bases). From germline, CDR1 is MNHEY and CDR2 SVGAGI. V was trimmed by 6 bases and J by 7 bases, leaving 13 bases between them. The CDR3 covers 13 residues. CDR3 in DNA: TGTGCCAGCAGCTGGGGGGGCGCGCAGCCCCAGCATTTT. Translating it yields CASSWGGAQPQHF.

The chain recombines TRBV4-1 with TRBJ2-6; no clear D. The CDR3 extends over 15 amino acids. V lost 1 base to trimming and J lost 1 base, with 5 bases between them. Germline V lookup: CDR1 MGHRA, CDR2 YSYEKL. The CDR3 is CASSQVRSGANVLTF. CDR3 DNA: TGCGCCAGCAGCCAAGTGCGGTCTGGGGCCAACGTCCTGACTTTC.

The CDR3 nucleotides are TGTGCCACCAGTGACCGACAGGCCCATAGCTCCTACAATGAGCAGTTCTTC. Protein: CATSDRQAHSSYNEQFF. The V and J genes are TRBV24-1 and TRBJ2-1; possibly TRBD1 for D (6 bases). The V and J ends lost 4 bases and 0 bases respectively, with 15 bases between them. CDR1 is KGHDR, CDR2 SFDVKD, per germline. The CDR3 sequence is 17 residues long.

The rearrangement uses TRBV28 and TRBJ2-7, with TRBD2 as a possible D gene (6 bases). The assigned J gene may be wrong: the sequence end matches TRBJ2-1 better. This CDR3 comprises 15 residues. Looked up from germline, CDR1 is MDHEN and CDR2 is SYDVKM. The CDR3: CASSFPGENYNEQFF. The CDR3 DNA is TGTGCCAGCAGTTTTCCGGGGGAGAATTACAATGAGCAGTTCTTC.

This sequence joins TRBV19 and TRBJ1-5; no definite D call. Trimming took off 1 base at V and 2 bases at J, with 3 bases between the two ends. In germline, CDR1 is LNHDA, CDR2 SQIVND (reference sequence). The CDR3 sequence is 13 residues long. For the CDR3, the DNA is TGTGCCAGTAGTATAGTTGGCAATCAGCCCCAGCATTTT. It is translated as CASSIVGNQPQHF.

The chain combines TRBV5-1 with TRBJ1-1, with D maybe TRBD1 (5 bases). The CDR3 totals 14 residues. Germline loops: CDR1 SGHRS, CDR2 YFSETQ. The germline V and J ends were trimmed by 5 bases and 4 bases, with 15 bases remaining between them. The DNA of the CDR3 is TGCGCCAGCAGAGGGGCGGGGGGAGTCACTGAAGCTTTCTTT. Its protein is CASRGAGGVTEAFF.